The next 32 T cell receptor beta chains were all read from a single sample in a study of response to subunit inactivated influenza vaccine. MiXCR, applied by TCRdb to the RT-PCR reads, yields one record per CDR3 protein. The sample records 550,000 to 800,000 distinct CDR3 sequences, around 14% being singletons. The input for sequencing was PBMCs from blood, taken approximately 13 days after vaccination. These receptors all stem from a man aged 45-65 years who received an inactivated influenza vaccine.

The table lists this clonotype with many counts. The chain joins TRBV5-1 to TRBJ2-7; D remains unclear. Germline lookup yields CDR1 SGHRS and CDR2 YFSETQ. V was cut by 1 base and J by 0 bases, with 14 bases left in between. The CDR3 consists of 16 residues. Written as DNA, the CDR3 is TGCGCCAGCAGCTTGAGTCCAGCAGAGAACTCCTACGAGCAGTACTTC. It yields the protein CASSLSPAENSYEQYF.

This clonotype was seen more than once but under ten times. The chain has TRBV4-3 and TRBJ1-6; 10 bases are shared with TRBD1. The V gene end was trimmed by 4 bases and the J gene end by 4 bases; junction bases not matched to a gene: 4. The CDR3 is 16 residues long. CDR1 is LGHNA and CDR2 is YSLEER in the germline V gene. This CDR3 is CASSLGQGGYNSPLHF. CDR3 in DNA: TGCGCCAGCAGCCTCGGACAGGGGGGGTATAATTCACCCCTCCACTTT.

The chain combines TRBV19 with TRBJ1-4; 7 nucleotides line up with TRBD1. This CDR3 spans 15 amino acids. J was trimmed by 0 bases and V by 5 bases; bases with no gene match: 3. Germline loops: CDR1 LNHDA, CDR2 SQIVND (reference sequence). CDR3 sequence reads: CASSETGATNEKLFF. The DNA for the CDR3 is TGTGCCAGTAGTGAAACAGGGGCAACTAATGAAAAACTGTTTTTT.

The table lists this clonotype with a few counts. The chain is built from TRBV10-3 and TRBJ2-1; D not resolved. V shed 2 bases and J shed 4 bases, with 3 bases lying between them. Germline CDR1 ENHRY, CDR2 SYGVKD. This CDR3 region has 12 residues. In DNA, the CDR3 is TGTGCCATCAGTGAGACTTACAATGAGCAGTTCTTC. Amino acids: CAISETYNEQFF.

This clonotype was recorded at least ten times. The chain is built from TRBV5-5 and TRBJ2-1; the match to TRBD2 covers 14 bases. This CDR3 has 18 residues. With V trimmed by 1 base and J by 4 bases, 7 bases remained unmatched. Germline CDR1 SGHKS, CDR2 YYEKEE (reference sequence). Here the CDR3 reads CASSLIWGLAGEYNEQFF. In DNA form, the CDR3 reads TGTGCCAGCAGCTTGATTTGGGGACTAGCGGGGGAGTACAATGAGCAGTTCTTC.

Only a few counts were recorded for this clonotype. This clone may be a read error of a much larger clone one base away. The CDR3 spells CVSSPRHTYQETQYF. The CDR3 region has the DNA TGTGTCAGCAGCCCTCGACACACGTACCAAGAGACCCAGTACTTC. The chain has TRBV5-5 and TRBJ2-5, with D unclear. The CDR3 has 15 amino acids. Germline V gene sequence: CDR1 SGHKS, CDR2 YYEKEE (reference sequence).

This clonotype was counted a few times. V usage is TRBV4-1 and J usage is TRBJ2-3; the match to TRBD1 covers 9 bases. This CDR3 comprises 15 residues. Germline loops: CDR1 MGHRA, CDR2 YSYEKL. Trimming removed 2 bases from V and 3 bases from J; junction bases left unmatched: 3. CDR3 bases: TGCGCCAGCAGCCAATGGGGGACAGGGACAGATACGCAGTATTTT. Protein: CASSQWGTGTDTQYF.

V usage is TRBV10-2 and J usage is TRBJ2-5, with D possibly being TRBD1 (5 bases). V shed 5 bases and J shed 4 bases, with 8 bases lying between them. Germline CDR1 WSHSY, CDR2 SAAADI. CDR3 size: 12 residues. In DNA, the CDR3 is TGCGCCAGCAGTATCCAGGGAGAGACCCAGTACTTC. This translates into CASSIQGETQYF.

The chain joins TRBV6-5 to TRBJ1-1; 8 positions agree with TRBD1. The CDR3 runs to 16 residues. V lost 4 bases to trimming and J lost 6 bases; unmatched junction nucleotides: 13. Germline V gene lookup returns CDR1 MNHEY and CDR2 SVGAGI. This CDR3 is CASSSPLGQGRPEAFF. As DNA, the CDR3 is TGTGCCAGCAGTTCCCCGTTAGGACAGGGACGGCCTGAAGCTTTCTTT.

The J gene is TRBJ1-2, the V gene TRBV7-2; possible D gene TRBD1, 5 bases. Trimming took 2 bases from V and 0 from J, leaving 10 bases between them. The CDR3 is made up of 15 amino acids. Germline values: CDR1 SGHTA, CDR2 FQGNSA. Here the CDR3 DNA reads TGTGCCAGCAGCTTAAGGGGAGATTCTAACTATGGCTACACCTTC. Encoded protein: CASSLRGDSNYGYTF.

The chain joins TRBV7-2 to TRBJ2-4; maybe TRBD2 (5 bases). In germline, CDR1 is SGHTA, CDR2 FQGNSA. V lost 10 bases and J 3 bases, leaving 13 bases between the germline ends. The CDR3 sequence is 13 residues long. CDR3 DNA: TGTGCCACCGAGGGCGCTGGCAAAAACATTCAGTACTTC. Its translation: CATEGAGKNIQYF. The entire variable domain, with the rest obtained from reference TRBV7-2 and TRBJ2-4, is as follows: GAGVSQSPSNKVTEKGKDVELRCDPISGHTALYWYRQSLGQGLEFLIYFQGNSAPDKSGLPSDRFSAERTGGSVSTLTIQRTQQEDSAVYLCATEGAGKNIQYFGAGTRLSVL.

This clonotype has only a few counts. CDR3 sequence: CSVEVGGLAGNNEQFF. CDR3 nucleotide sequence: TGCAGCGTTGAAGTGGGAGGACTAGCGGGGAACAATGAGCAGTTCTTC. This chain uses TRBV29-1 with TRBJ2-1; TRBD2 agrees at 12 bases. V lost 1 base to trimming and J lost 5 bases; unmatched junction nucleotides: 6. This CDR3 comprises 16 residues. CDR1 and CDR2 (germline): SQVTM, ANQGSEA.

This clonotype was observed a handful of times. This CDR3 reads CSVLSEHNYGYTF. CDR3 DNA sequence: TGCAGCGTTTTAAGCGAGCACAACTATGGCTACACCTTC. The rearrangement joins TRBV29-1 to TRBJ1-2; D uncertain. V was trimmed by 5 bases and J by 2 bases, leaving 12 bases between them. Germline V lookup: CDR1 SQVTM, CDR2 ANQGSEA. CDR3 length equals 13 residues.

This clonotype appeared a few times. V and J are TRBV20-1 and TRBJ2-5, with D perhaps TRBD1 (7 bases). The CDR3 runs 13 residues. CDR1 is DFQATT, CDR2 SNEGSKA, per germline (reference sequence). Trimming stripped 8 bases from V and 5 bases from J, with 18 bases between. CDR3 DNA: TGCAGTCTAGTCAGGGGGGCCGAGGAGACCCAGTACTTC. Translated, it gives CSLVRGAEETQYF.

This clonotype was counted between two and nine times. V gene TRBV20-1 combines with J gene TRBJ2-1; TRBD2 is a possible D gene (7 bases). CDR3 length: 14 residues. Per germline, CDR1 DFQATT and CDR2 SNEGSKA (reference sequence). V was pared by 0 bases and J by 8 bases, with 14 bases between. CDR3 sequence reads: CSARDWGGADEQFF. The CDR3 DNA sequence: TGCAGTGCTAGAGATTGGGGGGGGGCAGATGAGCAGTTCTTC.

There are a few counts of this clonotype. The chain carries TRBV7-8 and TRBJ2-3; D ambiguous. V lost 0 bases, J lost 6 bases, and 10 bases lay in between. The germline CDR1 and CDR2 sequences are SGHVS and FQNEAQ. The CDR3 covers 14 residues. CDR3 residues: CASSLALLADTQYF. Written as DNA, the CDR3 is TGTGCCAGCAGCTTAGCCCTTTTGGCGGATACGCAGTATTTT.

This clonotype came up a few times. J is TRBJ2-1 and V is TRBV12-3 or TRBV12-4; TRBD2 matches at 9 bases. The CDR3 extends over 16 amino acids. J lost 9 bases, V lost 1 base, and 10 bases had no gene match. This chain's CDR3 is CASSLGAGGHLGEQFF. The CDR3 DNA follows: TGTGCCAGCAGTTTAGGAGCGGGAGGACATCTCGGTGAGCAGTTCTTC.

Concerning this clonotype itself: A read error may account for a junction end that differs from germline. The V and J genes are TRBV5-1 and TRBJ2-7, with D unclear. From germline, CDR1 is SGHRS and CDR2 YFSETQ. The CDR3 extends over 8 amino acids. CDR3 sequence (DNA): TGCGCCAGCAGCATAAGTGACTTC. Amino acids: CASSISDF. Looking up the rest from reference TRBV5-1 and TRBJ2-7 gives the full variable domain: KAGVTQTPRYLIKTRGQQVTLSCSPISGHRSVSWYQQTPGQGLQFLFEYFSETQRNKGNFPGRFSGRQFSNSRSEMNVSTLELGDSALYLCASSISDFGPGTRLTVT.

This clonotype was recorded a few times. A much more abundant neighbour one base away suggests this may be a read error. V usage is TRBV6-5 and J usage is TRBJ1-1; D not certain. This CDR3 has 14 amino acids. CDR1 and CDR2 (germline): MNHEY, SVGAGI. DNA of the CDR3: TGTGCCACCAGTTACGAGGCAGCTAACACTGAAGCTTTCTTT. This sequence encodes CATSYEAANTEAFF.

The chain combines TRBV5-1 with TRBJ1-4, with a possible D match to TRBD1 (5 bases). The length of the CDR3 is 14 residues. CDR1 is SGHRS and CDR2 is YFSETQ in the germline V gene. With 6 bases removed from V and 0 bases from J, the gap between germline ends came to 9 bases. CDR3 sequence reads: CASKSQATNEKLFF. As DNA, the CDR3 is TGCGCCAGCAAATCACAGGCAACTAATGAAAAACTGTTTTTT.

A few counts support this clonotype. The chain has TRBV20-1 and TRBJ2-1; the match to TRBD2 covers 11 bases. V lost 6 bases and J lost 0; bases outside the gene matches: 7. Germline CDR1 DFQATT, CDR2 SNEGSKA (reference sequence). This CDR3 has 16 residues. The DNA for the CDR3 is TGCAGTGCCAAGGGACTAGCGGATAGCTCCTACAATGAGCAGTTCTTC. It encodes CSAKGLADSSYNEQFF.

The chain couples TRBV6-2 or TRBV6-3 to TRBJ2-1, with 11 bases matching TRBD2. This CDR3 spans 20 amino acids. In germline, CDR1 is MNHEY, CDR2 SVGEGT. V lost 5 bases, J lost 1 base, and 16 bases stayed unmatched. CDR3 in amino acids: CASSPALAGEVPRSYNEQFF. The CDR3, as DNA: TGTGCCAGCAGTCCCGCACTAGCGGGAGAAGTTCCTAGGTCCTACAATGAGCAGTTCTTC.

The CDR3 region has the DNA TGTGCCATCAGTGAAACGAACCAAGAGACCCAGTACTTC. This sequence encodes CAISETNQETQYF. The chain has TRBV10-3 and TRBJ2-5, with D uncertain. This CDR3 comprises 13 residues. CDR1 is ENHRY, CDR2 SYGVKD, per germline. V lost 3 bases, J lost 0 bases, and 5 bases lay in between.

The chain joins TRBV6-5 to TRBJ2-3, with 9 bases identical to TRBD2. The germline gives CDR1 MNHEY, CDR2 SVGAGI. V shed 0 bases and J 8 bases; nucleotides not matched to a gene: 9. The CDR3 runs 16 residues. CDR3 sequence: CASSYSTAGGQGTQYF. The CDR3 DNA sequence: TGTGCCAGCAGTTACTCGACGGCGGGGGGGCAAGGTACGCAGTATTTT.

This clonotype was found a few times. The rearrangement links TRBV6-5 to TRBJ2-3; 13 nucleotides match TRBD2. CDR3 length equals 19 residues. V trimming: 4 bases; J trimming: 1 base; junction bases outside the gene matches: 11. CDR1 and CDR2 from the germline V gene are MNHEY and SVGAGI. The CDR3 DNA sequence: TGTGCCAGCAGTTCCGGGACTAGCGGGGTTATAGTGGGCACAGATACGCAGTATTTT. It encodes CASSSGTSGVIVGTDTQYF.

The chain links TRBV2 to TRBJ2-3; D is unclear. The germline V and J ends were trimmed by 4 bases and 5 bases, with 13 bases remaining between them. This CDR3 is built from 14 residues. Germline V lookup: CDR1 SNHLY, CDR2 FYNNEI. The CDR3 sequence: CASSVGFTRDTQYF. For the CDR3, the DNA is TGTGCCAGCAGTGTCGGTTTCACGCGAGATACGCAGTATTTT.

The DNA of the CDR3 is TGCAGTGCTAGATCCGGGACTAGCGGGAGGCTTGGGGAGCAGTACTTC. It codes for CSARSGTSGRLGEQYF. V usage is TRBV20-1 and J usage is TRBJ2-7; the match to TRBD2 covers 15 bases. CDR3 size: 16 residues. Trimming took 2 bases from V and 7 from J; bases not matched to a gene: 9. Germline values: CDR1 DFQATT, CDR2 SNEGSKA (reference sequence).

This rearrangement joins TRBV20-1 to TRBJ2-5, with D perhaps TRBD2 (6 bases). CDR1 DFQATT and CDR2 SNEGSKA come from the germline V gene (reference sequence). The CDR3 length is 13 residues. Trimming left V 6 bases short and J 1 base short, with 12 bases between. The CDR3 nucleotides read TGCAGTGCCATGGGAGGACTCCAAGAGACCCAGTACTTC. Its protein is CSAMGGLQETQYF.

The rearrangement uses TRBV20-1 and TRBJ1-1, with D tentatively TRBD1 (5 bases). The germline V gene encodes CDR1 DFQATT and CDR2 SNEGSKA (reference sequence). CDR3 length: 15 amino acids. V lost 6 bases and J lost 4, with 21 bases in between. In DNA form, the CDR3 reads TGCAGTGCAGATCTCAGGGAAGTTGAGGCCACTGAAGCTTTCTTT. Amino acid sequence: CSADLREVEATEAFF.

This clonotype was counted only a few times. For the CDR3, the DNA is TGCAGTGCCCGACAGGCTTCCTACGAGCAGTACTTC. Translating it yields CSARQASYEQYF. This chain uses TRBV20-1 with TRBJ2-7; D might be TRBD1 (6 bases). Germline V gene data show CDR1 as DFQATT and CDR2 as SNEGSKA (reference sequence). CDR3 length equals 12 residues. The ends were cut back, 6 bases at V and 1 base at J, with 10 bases in the middle.

The chain is built from TRBV18 and TRBJ1-3; D is unresolved. Germline V CDR1 and CDR2: KGHSH, LQKENI. This CDR3 has 13 residues. Trimming left V 2 bases short and J 4 bases short, with 6 bases between. The CDR3 loop is CASSPFPGNTIYF. In nucleotides, the CDR3 is TGTGCCAGCTCACCATTCCCCGGAAACACCATATATTTT.

J is TRBJ2-1 and V is TRBV5-1, with TRBD1 matching 7 bases. The CDR3 spans 15 residues. With 8 bases clipped from V and 9 bases from J, the junction kept 17 bases outside the gene matches. The germline gives CDR1 SGHRS, CDR2 YFSETQ. The CDR3 here is CARSARDRVVFEQFF. The CDR3 bases are TGCGCCAGAAGCGCCCGGGACAGAGTGGTCTTTGAGCAGTTCTTC. The full variable domain, rest sourced from reference TRBV5-1 and TRBJ2-1, is KAGVTQTPRYLIKTRGQQVTLSCSPISGHRSVSWYQQTPGQGLQFLFEYFSETQRNKGNFPGRFSGRQFSNSRSEMNVSTLELGDSALYLCARSARDRVVFEQFFGPGTRLTVL.